The clone carrying this TCR beta chain was counted many times. The antigen is undetermined. The sample is drawn from a study of Graves' ophthalmopathy and Graves' hyperthyroidism. Transcripts of RNA were the source for amplifying TCR beta CDR3 regions. A first-round RT-PCR used HTBI primers, followed by a second-round multiplex PCR. MiXCR, applied by TCRdb to the multiplex PCR reads, yields one record per CDR3 protein. The sample consists of about 400,000 distinct CDR3 sequences, 20% to 25% of them appearing once. The stable label applied to hyperthyroidism with no ophthalmopathy within 18 months of follow-up. The source of the PBMCs was over 8.5 ml of fresh peripheral blood. Germline CDR1 GTSNPN, CDR2 SVGIG (reference sequence). The CDR3 is 16 amino acids. The ends lost 1 base at V and 4 bases at J; junction bases unmatched: 8. General study findings and limits: For predicting ophthalmopathy progression, the model had 60% to 71% sensitivity and approximately 72% specificity. Most expanded clonotypes from thyroid (those above 0.001 frequency) were also found in blood.

The receptor was derived from a woman aged 18-29 years with stable Graves' hyperthyroidism. The sequencing sample was made of peripheral blood. This chain uses TRBV30 with TRBJ2-2; 8 bases agree with TRBD2. CDR3 region: CAWSAPFGRATGELFF. The CDR3 region has the DNA TGTGCCTGGAGTGCCCCCTTCGGGAGGGCCACCGGGGAGCTGTTTTTT.